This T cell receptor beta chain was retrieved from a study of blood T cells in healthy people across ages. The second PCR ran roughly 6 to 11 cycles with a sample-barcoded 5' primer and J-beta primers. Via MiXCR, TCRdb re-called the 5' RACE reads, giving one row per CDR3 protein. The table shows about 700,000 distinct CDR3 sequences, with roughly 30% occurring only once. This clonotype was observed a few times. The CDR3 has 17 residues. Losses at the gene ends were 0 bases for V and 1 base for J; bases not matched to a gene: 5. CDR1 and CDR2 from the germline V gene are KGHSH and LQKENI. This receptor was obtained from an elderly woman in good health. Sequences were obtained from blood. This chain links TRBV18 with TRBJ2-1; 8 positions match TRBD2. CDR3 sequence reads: CASSPPDSGTSYNEQFF. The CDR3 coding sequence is TGTGCCAGCTCACCACCGGATAGCGGGACTTCCTACAATGAGCAGTTCTTC.